The 9 T cell receptor beta chains given below trace back to one sample, sequenced in a study of human T cells and chemical hapten exposure. The time point was: pre-sensitization, week 0. Treatment here: therapeutic diphenylcyclopropenone sensitization with weekly scalp DPC. TCRdb re-analysed the RACE reads in MiXCR, keeping a single row per CDR3 protein. The table shows around 250,000 distinct CDR3 sequences, with about 8.6% occurring only once. The sequences come from whole blood, collected in connection with sensitization to the hapten diphenylcyclopropenone (DPC). All receptors derive from a woman aged 40 to 50 with alopecia areata. Some clones in this sample may be carry-over from other donors' samples.

At least ten counts were recorded for this clonotype. V is TRBV28 and J is TRBJ1-5; D is unclear. Trimming removed 7 bases from V and 7 bases from J, with 11 bases in between. The CDR3 is 12 residues long. Germline-derived CDR1 and CDR2 are MDHEN and SYDVKM. CDR3 region: CASTLPQQPQHF. The CDR3 nucleotides are TGTGCCAGCACCCTCCCCCAGCAGCCCCAGCATTTT. The full variable domain, its missing parts supplied by reference TRBV28 and TRBJ1-5, is DVKVTQSSRYLVKRTGEKVFLECVQDMDHENMFWYRQDPGLGLRLIYFSYDVKMKEKGDIPEGYSVSREKKERFSLILESASTNQTSMYLCASTLPQQPQHFGDGTRLSIL.

This clonotype showed up just a few times. V gene TRBV7-2 combines with J gene TRBJ2-1; D remains ambiguous. The CDR3 totals 11 residues. Trimming left V 5 bases short and J 6 bases short, with 5 bases between. Germline values: CDR1 SGHTA, CDR2 FQGNSA. In nucleotides, the CDR3 is TGTGCCAGCAGCCATCTCAATGAGCAGTTCTTC. Translated, it gives CASSHLNEQFF. Together with reference TRBV7-2 and TRBJ2-1, the CDR3 gives the full variable domain: GAGVSQSPSNKVTEKGKDVELRCDPISGHTALYWYRQSLGQGLEFLIYFQGNSAPDKSGLPSDRFSAERTGGSVSTLTIQRTQQEDSAVYLCASSHLNEQFFGPGTRLTVL.

This chain uses TRBV6-2 or TRBV6-3 with TRBJ2-1, with 10 bases fitting TRBD2. This CDR3 is 14 amino acids long. The junction had 7 bases not matched to a gene; V was cut back by 7 bases and J by 7 bases. CDR1 MNHEY and CDR2 SVGEGT come from the germline V gene. The CDR3: CASTSGSRGNEQFF. The CDR3, as DNA: TGTGCCAGCACTAGCGGGAGTAGGGGTAATGAGCAGTTCTTC.

This clonotype was seen only once. This rearrangement joins TRBV5-1 to TRBJ2-3; D unclear. V lost 0 bases to trimming and J lost 2 bases, with 7 bases between them. Germline loops: CDR1 SGHRS, CDR2 YFSETQ. CDR3 length: 14 amino acids. CDR3 loop: CASSLGRVTDTQYF. CDR3 nucleotides: TGCGCCAGCAGCTTGGGCCGGGTCACAGATACGCAGTATTTT.

The chain combines TRBV6-1 with TRBJ2-4; 7 nucleotides agree with TRBD1. The CDR3 consists of 16 residues. The J segment lost 6 bases and the V segment lost 4 bases, leaving 12 bases of the junction unmatched. The germline CDR1 and CDR2 sequences are MNHNS and SASEGT. The CDR3 spells CASSVQPGPGGNIQYF. The DNA for the CDR3 is TGTGCCAGCAGTGTACAGCCGGGTCCAGGGGGAAACATTCAGTACTTC.

This clonotype appeared a few times. This chain connects TRBV19 to TRBJ1-2; D is uncertain. CDR1 and CDR2 from the germline V gene are LNHDA and SQIVND (reference sequence). V was pared by 5 bases and J by 4 bases, with 11 bases between. The CDR3 length is 13 residues. The CDR3 region has the DNA TGTGCCAGTAGTCCCTCCCGTGTCTATGGCTACACCTTC. As protein: CASSPSRVYGYTF.

A few counts support this clonotype. The V and J genes are TRBV5-1 and TRBJ1-3, with a weak D call TRBD1 (5 bases). The CDR3 has 14 residues. The ends were cut back, 7 bases at V and 0 bases at J, with 11 bases in the middle. Looked up from germline, CDR1 is SGHRS and CDR2 is YFSETQ. The CDR3: CASADSFSGNTIYF. In nucleotides, the CDR3 is TGCGCCAGCGCCGACAGCTTCTCTGGAAACACCATATATTTT.

This clonotype was found a few times. The chain is built from TRBV12-3 or TRBV12-4 and TRBJ2-3; 12 bases line up with TRBD2. The CDR3 is made up of 15 amino acids. V shed 3 bases and J 5 bases; nucleotides not matched to a gene: 3. The CDR3 loop is CASSFKTSGRDTQYF. The CDR3 DNA reads TGTGCCAGCAGTTTTAAGACTAGCGGGAGAGATACGCAGTATTTT.

The chain is built from TRBV20-1 and TRBJ1-5; D unresolved. Between the trimmed V and J ends, which lost 0 bases and 1 base, there was a span of 13 bases. Per the germline V gene, CDR1 is DFQATT and CDR2 is SNEGSKA (reference sequence). The CDR3 loop spans 16 amino acids. DNA for the CDR3: TGCAGTGCTAGAGATCTGAGCCCCGGGAGCAATCAGCCCCAGCATTTT. Amino acids: CSARDLSPGSNQPQHF.